This T cell receptor beta chain was recovered during a study of cytomegalovirus exposure and HLA in healthy donors (dated by TCRdb to 2015 to 2018). Describing the broader study: According to an earlier analysis of several hundred of the donors, about 190 million T cells yielded 120 million or so unique TCR beta sequences and 250 to 350 Gb of sequence data. An early release that covered approximately 600 HLA-typed donors contained approximately 300 gigabases of sequencing data and about 93 million unique TCR sequences. The genetic ancestry cluster associated with self-reported Caucasian donors included approximately 85% of the 300 to 400 genotyped donors. The study aimed to test whether cataloging public T cell receptors could reveal signatures of past pathogen exposure. The study profiled the T cell repertoires of more than 500 subjects by immunosequencing and related them to cytomegalovirus serostatus. Besides the first cohort of roughly 700 subjects, a separate validation cohort made up of over 95 different subjects was used. To predict cytomegalovirus infection status, the study combined high-throughput TCR immunosequencing, statistical association of individual TCRs with disease status, and machine learning. In a later analysis, previously published TCR beta repertoires from some 640 donors were re-analyzed and high-resolution HLA genotyping was added so that TCR occurrence patterns could be studied. Rather than using new phenotypic data, the later analysis identified candidate immune exposures from TCR beta sequences and from how often those sequences occurred across donors. To decide whether each TCR beta V gene segment behaved as functional or pseudogenic, an earlier analysis of fewer than 750 of the donors relied on high-throughput TCR beta sequencing. Donor age, sex, ethnicity and CMV serostatus were collected together with the repertoire data. In a later genetic analysis, genome-wide SNP genotypes for about three fifths of the roughly 670 donors were used, and that subset was treated as a discovery cohort. Every discovery cohort repertoire had been produced on one sequencing platform. Both class I and class II loci were covered by HLA typing, at four-digit resolution. The number of donors typed differed by locus, with about 629-630 for A, B, C, DRB1 and DQB1, roughly 550 for DQA1, 600 to 610 for DPA1, and 450 to 480 for DPB1. Because of strong linkage in the cohort, a few DR-DQ haplotypes were treated as single units for association and clustering. Across 398 genotyped donors of the cohort, an average of roughly 200,000 unique TCR beta nucleotide sequences per donor were sequenced, and roughly 20% of those sequences were non-productive.

The cohort consisted of some 670 healthy bone marrow donors. At the time of sampling, all cohort members were nominally healthy, though unrecorded immune exposures were likely present. The donor was CMV seropositive and was included in the group of about 290 seropositive cohort members. A peripheral blood sample was provided by each donor, and peripheral blood mononuclear cells were used for TCR beta sequencing. The Qiagen DNeasy Blood Extraction Kit was used to extract genomic DNA from the blood cell samples. As concerns this clone: Its cognate antigen has yet to be identified. No base-level quality is on record; no much larger clone is a single base apart.

Overall study results and their limits: A further reported finding was that TCR beta sequences accurately predicted the HLA-A and HLA-B alleles for most subjects in the first cohort. In a later analysis, HLA-associated TCR beta chains were found to be more clonally expanded and to have lower generation probabilities than equally common non-associated chains. Presence/absence analyses assumed roughly uniform sequencing depth across donors, an assumption that may not hold. Most TCR sequences were seen in very few donors, while some public TCRs were found in many individuals. The classifier was reported to diagnose cytomegalovirus status with high specificity and sensitivity in both the original cohort and the validation cohort. Compared with the approximately 710-donor mean, donors in an Asian-associated ancestry cluster had fewer N-insertions in productive TCRs, according to a later genetic analysis. For the cohort, immune exposure information was limited to CMV serostatus. At a false discovery rate of 0.05, a later analysis linked 16,951 TCR beta sequences to specific HLA alleles. Linkage disequilibrium might explain the correlated functional status among segregating V segments, but an unknown experimental factor could not be ruled out. Three of the identified cytomegalovirus-associated TCR beta chains were confirmed in vitro to be specific for cytomegalovirus antigens. A cluster of highly shared sequence variants was judged likely to be a technical artifact of the sequencing pipeline. The authors suggested that the approach could potentially be generalized to other disease states and immunological phenotypes. A later analysis reported that several top co-occurrence clusters appeared linked to parvovirus B19, influenza, CMV and Epstein-Barr virus. Approximately 18 rarely observed V segments, including chromosome 9 orphons, were excluded from the earlier analysis of a few hundred of the donors because counts were too low. V-gene and J-gene trimming of TCR beta chains was associated with a missense DCLRE1C variant in a later genetic analysis, and the association was replicated in an independent cohort. An earlier analysis of approximately 570 of the donors showed that most TCR beta V segments appeared in productive rearrangements either about 90% or about 30% of the time, which broadly matched IMGT annotations. A later analysis found that most CMV-associated TCR beta chains appeared HLA-restricted, with HLA associations seemingly driven largely by CMV exposure. Because HLA typing was unavailable for some donors at each locus, only the typed subset was used in association tests. When HLA alleles, especially DR and DQ, strongly co-occurred, attributing TCR associations to individual alleles was difficult. A total of 164 TCR beta chains were listed by the study as associated with cytomegalovirus. A later analysis found that TCR association rates varied across HLA loci, with DRB1 alleles showing the most associated TCRs and HLA-C alleles the fewest. This cohort had only TCR beta chains sequenced, and the lack of alpha or paired-chain data limited which features could be detected.

Library preparation was by the immunoSEQ multiplex PCR assay. A mixture of 60 forward primers for TCR Vbeta segments and 13 reverse primers for TCR Jbeta segments was used in the multiplex PCR. The CDR3 region of rearranged TCR beta genes was amplified from genomic DNA with a multiplex PCR assay. Amplified TCR beta libraries were sequenced as 87-base-pair reads on the Illumina HiSeq System. As for how the authors treated the data: A later analysis tallied about 77 million unique TCR beta chains across the 550 to 850 repertoires, and around 10 million of those chains were shared by two or more donors. A nearest-neighbor algorithm error-corrected the raw reads and collapsed the reads into unique sequences, merging closely related sequences to remove PCR and sequencing errors. Alignment of CDR3 sequences to IMGT reference sequences was used to assign V, D and J gene segments. For a sequence to be retained, a match of at least six nucleotides to both a V gene segment and a J gene segment was required. Rearrangements were called productive when the CDR3 lacked stop codons and stayed in frame with V and J; all others were non-productive. CDR3 was defined according to IMGT convention as the region running from the second conserved V-encoded cysteine to the conserved J-encoded phenylalanine. The earlier analysis of about 560 of the donors excluded any sequence lacking an unambiguous match to a single V gene segment. In an earlier analysis of several hundred of the donors, V segments were called functional above 56.7% productive rearrangements and were called segregating when the between-donor standard deviation exceeded 5%. A statistical classification framework was built to diagnose cytomegalovirus status from the catalog of TCR beta chain sequences. V and J gene assignment, in a later analysis, came from comparing TCR nucleotide sequences with IMGT/GENE-DB human TR gene sequences. Using the TCRdist pipeline, a later analysis assigned CDR3 sequences along with most-parsimonious VDJ recombination scenarios. In a later analysis, each TCR beta chain was defined by its CDR3 amino acid sequence together with its V-gene family, and reads lacking a unique V-gene family were excluded. A later analysis removed roughly 590 highly shared, low-generation-probability nucleotide sequences to deal with suspected cross-contamination and a sequencing artifact. For each public chain, a later analysis derived a clonal expansion index from normalized ranks of inferred template counts within each repertoire. A later analysis computed generation probabilities with a VDJ recombination model fitted to out-of-frame rearrangements, and checked the results against IGoR. Hypergeometric tests were used in a later analysis to score TCR-TCR, TCR-HLA and TCR-CMV co-occurrence, with a repertoire-size bias correction applied to the TCR pairs. In a later analysis, false discovery rates were estimated by permuting HLA or CMV assignments 20 times. In a later analysis, co-occurring TCRs were grouped using DBSCAN, with TCRdist sequence similarity added in when clustering inside HLA-allele-positive subsets. Repertoires with fewer than 30,000 or more than 120,000 public chains were left out of co-occurrence clustering, as were roughly five repertoires with anomalous nucleotide sharing. TCRdb took over this immuneACCESS table, retaining in-frame rearrangements with V and J assigned. Such tables are incomplete; in checked studies, under half of the missing clones stem from an unresolved V gene, and the remainder is unexplained. From that table come the V and J calls and clone size; the DNA was used to work out D and trimming. The sample table holds approximately 150,000 clones, of which around four fifths were seen once. The ten largest account for roughly a tenth of the sample.

The sequenced material came from PBMCs. The clonotype originates from a man aged 45 to 65 in good health and CMV-seropositive.

CDR3 region: CASSQTTGDTDTQYF. The DNA is as follows: TGTGCCAGCAGCCAGACGACAGGGGACACAGATACGCAGTATTTT. The chain couples TRBV7-8 to TRBJ2-3, with 8 junctional bases fitting TRBD1. The CDR3 runs 15 residues from the cysteine to the phenylalanine. Left in the record is the CDR3 DNA by itself, 45 bases read in frame from the first base. CDR1 is given as SGHVS and CDR2 as FQNEAQ, both from the germline V gene. The V end gives up 5 bases and the J end 2 bases, leaving 6 bases in the junction not matched to a gene.